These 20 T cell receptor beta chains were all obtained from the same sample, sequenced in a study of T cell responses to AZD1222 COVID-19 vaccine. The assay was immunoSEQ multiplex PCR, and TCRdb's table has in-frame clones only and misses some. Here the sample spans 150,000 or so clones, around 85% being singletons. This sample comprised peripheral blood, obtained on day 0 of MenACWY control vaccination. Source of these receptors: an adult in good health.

CDR3 amino acids: CASSPGLAGGPSYEQYF. CDR3 nucleotides: TGTGCCAGCAGCCCGGGACTAGCGGGAGGGCCGTCCTACGAGCAGTACTTC. The chain uses TRBV5-6 and TRBJ2-7; 16 bases align to TRBD2. V gave up 4 bases and J gave up 1 base; unmatched junction bases: 5. Germline V CDR1 and CDR2: SGHDT, YYEEEE. The CDR3 has 17 residues.

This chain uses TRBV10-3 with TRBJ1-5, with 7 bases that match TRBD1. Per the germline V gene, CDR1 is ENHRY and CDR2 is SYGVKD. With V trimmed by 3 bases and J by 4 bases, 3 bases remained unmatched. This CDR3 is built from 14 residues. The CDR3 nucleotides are TGTGCCATCAGTGATCAGGGACAGAATCAGCCCCAGCATTTT. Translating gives CAISDQGQNQPQHF.

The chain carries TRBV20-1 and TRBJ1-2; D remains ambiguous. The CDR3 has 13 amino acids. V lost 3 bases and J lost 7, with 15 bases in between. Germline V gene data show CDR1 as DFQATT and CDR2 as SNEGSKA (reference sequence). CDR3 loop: CSASPGRMVGYTF. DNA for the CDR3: TGCAGTGCTAGTCCAGGCCGTATGGTTGGCTACACCTTC.

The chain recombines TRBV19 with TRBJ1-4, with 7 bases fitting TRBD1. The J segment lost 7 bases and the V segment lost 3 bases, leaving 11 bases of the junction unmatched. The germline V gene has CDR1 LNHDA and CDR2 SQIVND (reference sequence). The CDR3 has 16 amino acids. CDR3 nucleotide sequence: TGTGCCAGTAGTATCTTGGCAGGGGGGGGCCCTGAAAAACTGTTTTTT. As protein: CASSILAGGGPEKLFF.

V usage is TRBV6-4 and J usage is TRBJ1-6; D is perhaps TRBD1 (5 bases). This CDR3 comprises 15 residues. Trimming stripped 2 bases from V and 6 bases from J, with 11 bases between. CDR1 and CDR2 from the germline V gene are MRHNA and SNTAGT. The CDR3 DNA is TGTGCCAGCAGTGACCTCGGACATTCTAATTCACCCCTCCACTTT. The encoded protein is CASSDLGHSNSPLHF.

The CDR3: CASSHGRGLDTGELFF. The CDR3 bases are TGTGCCAGCAGCCATGGCAGGGGACTGGACACCGGGGAGCTGTTTTTT. The gene calls are TRBV4-2 and TRBJ2-2; D possibly matches TRBD1 or TRBD2 (6 bases each). The CDR3 spans 16 residues. Trimming shortened V by 3 bases and J by 3 bases, and 14 bases separated the two germline ends. Germline values: CDR1 LGHNA, CDR2 YNFKEQ.

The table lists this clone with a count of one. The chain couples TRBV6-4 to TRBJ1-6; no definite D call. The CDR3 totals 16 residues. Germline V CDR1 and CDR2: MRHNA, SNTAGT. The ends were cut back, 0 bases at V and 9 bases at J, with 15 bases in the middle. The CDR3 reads CASSDSIGPKGSPLHF. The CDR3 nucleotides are TGTGCCAGCAGTGACTCGATCGGTCCTAAAGGTTCACCCCTCCACTTT.

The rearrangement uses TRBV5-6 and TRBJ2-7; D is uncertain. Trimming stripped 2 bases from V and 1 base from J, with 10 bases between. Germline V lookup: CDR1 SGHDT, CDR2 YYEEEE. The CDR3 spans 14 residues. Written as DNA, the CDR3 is TGTGCCAGCAGCTTCAATCTGGGGTCCTACGAGCAGTACGTC. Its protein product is CASSFNLGSYEQYV.

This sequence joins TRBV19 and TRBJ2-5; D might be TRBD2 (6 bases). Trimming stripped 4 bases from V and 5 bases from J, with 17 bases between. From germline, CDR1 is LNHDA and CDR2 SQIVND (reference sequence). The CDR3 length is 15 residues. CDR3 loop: CASSTPAGPGETQYF. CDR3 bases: TGTGCCAGTAGTACCCCCGCGGGGCCGGGGGAGACCCAGTACTTC.

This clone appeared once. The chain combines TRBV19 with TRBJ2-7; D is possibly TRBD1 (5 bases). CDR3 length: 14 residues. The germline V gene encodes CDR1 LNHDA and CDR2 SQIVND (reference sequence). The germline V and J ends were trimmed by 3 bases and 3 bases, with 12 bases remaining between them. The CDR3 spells CASSIPGAFYEQYF. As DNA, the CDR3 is TGTGCCAGTAGTATCCCTGGGGCCTTCTACGAGCAGTACTTC. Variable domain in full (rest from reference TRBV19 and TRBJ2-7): DGGITQSPKYLFRKEGQNVTLSCEQNLNHDAMYWYRQDPGQGLRLIYYSQIVNDFQKGDIAEGYSVSREKKESFPLTVTSAQKNPTAFYLCASSIPGAFYEQYFGPGTRLTVT.

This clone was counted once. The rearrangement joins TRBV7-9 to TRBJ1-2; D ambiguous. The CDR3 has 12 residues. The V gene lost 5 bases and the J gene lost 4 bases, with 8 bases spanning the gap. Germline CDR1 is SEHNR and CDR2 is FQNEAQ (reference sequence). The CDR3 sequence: CASSRPGYGYTF. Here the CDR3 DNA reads TGTGCCAGCAGCCGACCAGGCTATGGCTACACCTTC. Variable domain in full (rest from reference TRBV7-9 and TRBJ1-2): DTGVSQNPRHKITKRGQNVTFRCDPISEHNRLYWYRQTLGQGPEFLTYFQNEAQLEKSRLLSDRFSAERPKGSFSTLEIQRTEQGDSAMYLCASSRPGYGYTFGSGTRLTVV.

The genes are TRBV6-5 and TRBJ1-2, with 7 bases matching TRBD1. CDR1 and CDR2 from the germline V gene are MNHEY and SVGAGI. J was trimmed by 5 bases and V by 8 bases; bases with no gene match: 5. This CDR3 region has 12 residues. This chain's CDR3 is CASWTGRYGYTF. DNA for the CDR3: TGTGCCAGCTGGACAGGCCGATATGGCTACACCTTC.

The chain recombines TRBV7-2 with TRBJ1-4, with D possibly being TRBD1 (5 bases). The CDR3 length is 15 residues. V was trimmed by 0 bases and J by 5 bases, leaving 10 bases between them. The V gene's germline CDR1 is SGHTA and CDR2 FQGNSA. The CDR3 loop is CASSLARGTNEKLFF. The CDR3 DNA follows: TGTGCCAGCAGCTTAGCTCGGGGGACCAATGAAAAACTGTTTTTT.

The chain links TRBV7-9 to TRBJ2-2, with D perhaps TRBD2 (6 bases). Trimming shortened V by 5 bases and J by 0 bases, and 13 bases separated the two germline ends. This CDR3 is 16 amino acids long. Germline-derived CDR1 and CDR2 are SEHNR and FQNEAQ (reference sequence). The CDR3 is CASSLRGRTNTGELFF. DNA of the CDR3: TGTGCCAGCAGCCTGCGGGGACGGACGAACACCGGGGAGCTGTTTTTT.

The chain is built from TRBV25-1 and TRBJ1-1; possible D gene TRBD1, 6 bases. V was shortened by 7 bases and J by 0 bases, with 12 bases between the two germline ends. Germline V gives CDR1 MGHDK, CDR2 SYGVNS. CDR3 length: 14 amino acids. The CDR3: CASNAGHLNTEAFF. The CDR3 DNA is TGTGCCAGCAATGCGGGACATCTGAACACTGAAGCTTTCTTT.

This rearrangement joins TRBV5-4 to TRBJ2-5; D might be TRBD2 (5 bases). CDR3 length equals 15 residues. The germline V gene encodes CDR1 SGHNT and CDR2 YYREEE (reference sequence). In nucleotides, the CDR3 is TGTGCTTATAAACCCGGCAATTTAGCGCAAGAGACCCAGTACTTC. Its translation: CAYKPGNLAQETQYF.

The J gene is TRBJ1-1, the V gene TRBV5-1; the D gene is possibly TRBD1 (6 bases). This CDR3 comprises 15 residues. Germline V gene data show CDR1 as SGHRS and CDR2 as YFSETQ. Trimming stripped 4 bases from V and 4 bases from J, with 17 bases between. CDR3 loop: CASSRLNRAGTEAFF. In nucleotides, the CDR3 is TGCGCCAGCAGCCGACTCAACAGGGCGGGCACTGAAGCTTTCTTT.

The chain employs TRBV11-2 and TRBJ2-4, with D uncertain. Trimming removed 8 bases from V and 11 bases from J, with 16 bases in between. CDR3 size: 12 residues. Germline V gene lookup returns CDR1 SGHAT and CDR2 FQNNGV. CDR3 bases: TGTGCCAGCTCTCCTGCCCCCCCGGTTCAGTACTTC. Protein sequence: CASSPAPPVQYF.

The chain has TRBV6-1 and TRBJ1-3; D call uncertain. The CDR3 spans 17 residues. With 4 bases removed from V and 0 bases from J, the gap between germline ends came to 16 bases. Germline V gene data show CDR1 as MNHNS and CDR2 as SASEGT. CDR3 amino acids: CASSVVAGRTSGNTIYF. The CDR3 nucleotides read TGTGCCAGCAGTGTAGTCGCAGGACGGACCTCTGGAAACACCATATATTTT.

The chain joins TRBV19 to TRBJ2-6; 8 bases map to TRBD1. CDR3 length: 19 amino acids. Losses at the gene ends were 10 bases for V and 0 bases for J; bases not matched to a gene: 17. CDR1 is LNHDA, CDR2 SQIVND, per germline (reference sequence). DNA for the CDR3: TGTGCCACTACAGGGGGACAGTCCTCACCCCACTCTGGGGCCAACGTCCTGACTTTC. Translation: CATTGGQSSPHSGANVLTF.